The 32 T cell receptor beta chains presented below share a single source sample, sequenced in a study of T cell responses to AZD1222 COVID-19 vaccine. Data came from immunoSEQ multiplex PCR; TCRdb stores just in-frame clones and leaves some out. The profile shows about 140,000 clones, almost 85% of them singletons. Sequences were derived from peripheral blood, sampled 28 days after the second dose of the MenACWY control vaccine. These receptor sequences come from an adult who received the MenACWY meningococcal vaccine as a control.

The V gene is TRBV19, the J gene TRBJ1-1; TRBD1 might be the D (5 bases). CDR1 LNHDA and CDR2 SQIVND come from the germline V gene (reference sequence). V was trimmed by 6 bases and J by 7 bases, leaving 21 bases between them. The CDR3 is 15 amino acids. The CDR3 spells CASRDFREHTGEAFF. The CDR3 coding sequence is TGTGCCAGTAGAGATTTCAGGGAACATACAGGTGAAGCTTTCTTT.

The V gene is TRBV27, the J gene TRBJ1-1, with D maybe TRBD1 (5 bases). V lost 2 bases to trimming and J lost 8 bases, with 15 bases between them. This CDR3 has 14 amino acids. Per germline, CDR1 MNHEY and CDR2 SMNVEV (reference sequence). CDR3 bases: TGTGCCAGCAGTTTAAACCCGGGGCTTAAAGAAGCTTTCTTT. It is translated as CASSLNPGLKEAFF.

The chain employs TRBV6-5 and TRBJ2-1; D not resolved. Germline CDR1 MNHEY, CDR2 SVGAGI. CDR3 length: 11 residues. V lost 6 bases and J lost 7, with 7 bases in between. CDR3 in amino acids: CASRDRNEQFF. As DNA, the CDR3 is TGTGCCAGCAGGGACCGAAATGAGCAGTTCTTC.

The rearrangement links TRBV24-1 to TRBJ2-5, with TRBD1 identical over 7 bases. V lost 5 bases, J lost 5 bases, and 10 bases stayed unmatched. Germline loops: CDR1 KGHDR, CDR2 SFDVKD. This CDR3 comprises 15 residues. The CDR3 nucleotides read TGTGCCACCAGTGTCCGTGACAGGGCGAGGGAGACCCAGTACTTC. Its protein is CATSVRDRARETQYF.

The chain links TRBV28 to TRBJ2-5, with 8 bases lining up with TRBD2. CDR3 length: 15 residues. The junction had 6 bases not matched to a gene; V was cut back by 4 bases and J by 2 bases. Germline V gene data show CDR1 as MDHEN and CDR2 as SYDVKM. The CDR3, as DNA: TGTGCCAGCAGTTCGCTAGCGGGCGGTCAAGAGACCCAGTACTTC. This gives the protein CASSSLAGGQETQYF. Full variable domain (remainder filled in from reference TRBV28 and TRBJ2-5): DVKVTQSSRYLVKRTGEKVFLECVQDMDHENMFWYRQDPGLGLRLIYFSYDVKMKEKGDIPEGYSVSREKKERFSLILESASTNQTSMYLCASSSLAGGQETQYFGPGTRLLVL.

This chain links TRBV5-1 with TRBJ2-1, with a tentative D call TRBD2 (7 bases). CDR3 length: 18 residues. V was pared by 3 bases and J by 8 bases, with 27 bases between. Germline loops: CDR1 SGHRS, CDR2 YFSETQ. As DNA, the CDR3 is TGCGCCAGCAGCTCTCCGGGACAAAAGGAGGGGGGGCTCTATGAGCAGTTCTTC. This encodes CASSSPGQKEGGLYEQFF. Filled out from reference TRBV5-1 and TRBJ2-1, the complete variable domain reads KAGVTQTPRYLIKTRGQQVTLSCSPISGHRSVSWYQQTPGQGLQFLFEYFSETQRNKGNFPGRFSGRQFSNSRSEMNVSTLELGDSALYLCASSSPGQKEGGLYEQFFGPGTRLTVL.

The chain links TRBV6-5 to TRBJ1-2, with TRBD1 as a possible D gene (5 bases). Between the trimmed V and J ends, which lost 3 bases and 3 bases, there was a span of 11 bases. The CDR3 length is 14 residues. Germline V gene lookup returns CDR1 MNHEY and CDR2 SVGAGI. The chain's CDR3 is CASSYEGKHYGYTF. The CDR3 bases are TGTGCCAGCAGTTATGAGGGGAAGCACTATGGCTACACCTTC.

The CDR3 region is CASSQDGGVYEQYF. The CDR3 nucleotides are TGTGCCAGCAGCCAAGATGGAGGGGTGTACGAGCAGTACTTC. V gene TRBV3-1 (or the pseudogene TRBV3-2) combines with J gene TRBJ2-7, with D possibly being TRBD2 (6 bases). The CDR3 is made up of 14 amino acids. CDR1 is LGHDT, CDR2 YNNKEL, per germline (reference sequence). V lost 0 bases and J 4 bases, leaving 10 bases between the germline ends.

The V and J genes are TRBV7-9 and TRBJ1-4; 10 bases align to TRBD1. The junction had 8 bases not matched to a gene; V was cut back by 4 bases and J by 0 bases. The CDR3 is 18 amino acids. Germline CDR1 reads SEHNR; CDR2 reads FQNEAQ (reference sequence). The CDR3 is CASSSHWGQGTTNEKLFF. In nucleotides, the CDR3 is TGTGCCAGCAGCTCTCATTGGGGACAGGGGACAACTAATGAAAAACTGTTTTTT.

This rearrangement joins TRBV28 to TRBJ1-2; 9 bases fit TRBD1. The CDR3 has 16 amino acids. Trimming removed 5 bases from V and 3 bases from J; junction bases left unmatched: 10. Germline CDR1 is MDHEN and CDR2 is SYDVKM. The CDR3 nucleotides read TGTGCCAGCAGTCCCGGGGGGACAGGGTCCCACTATGGCTACACCTTC. Translated: CASSPGGTGSHYGYTF.

This chain connects TRBV5-1 to TRBJ1-4; D unresolved. Looked up from germline, CDR1 is SGHRS and CDR2 is YFSETQ. The V gene lost 2 bases and the J gene lost 5 bases, with 10 bases spanning the gap. This CDR3 region has 14 residues. The CDR3 DNA is TGCGCCAGCAGCTTCGACACTGAGAATGAAAAACTGTTTTTT. Amino acids: CASSFDTENEKLFF.

The chain combines TRBV3-1 (or the pseudogene TRBV3-2) with TRBJ1-1; D not resolved. Trimming pared 0 bases from V and 1 base from J, leaving 9 bases between. This CDR3 comprises 15 residues. The germline CDR1 and CDR2 sequences are LGHDT and YNNKEL (reference sequence). DNA of the CDR3: TGTGCCAGCAGCCAAGATCGGGCGTGGAACACTGAAGCTTTCTTT. Amino acids: CASSQDRAWNTEAFF.

V and J are TRBV19 and TRBJ1-1; D is unresolved. Germline CDR1 is LNHDA and CDR2 is SQIVND (reference sequence). This CDR3 has 12 residues. Trimming removed 7 bases at V and 7 bases at J, with 13 bases between. The CDR3 region is CASTPDYGEAFF. The CDR3 DNA reads TGTGCCAGTACCCCCGATTACGGTGAAGCTTTCTTT.

This clone was detected only a few times. The chain joins TRBV5-6 to TRBJ1-2; the match to TRBD1 covers 9 bases. Trimming cost V 0 bases and J 12 bases; bases outside gene matches: 3. The CDR3 loop spans 12 amino acids. Germline V gives CDR1 SGHDT, CDR2 YYEEEE. CDR3 amino acids: CASSLGDREDTF. The CDR3, as DNA: TGTGCCAGCAGCTTGGGGGACAGGGAGGACACCTTC.

J is TRBJ1-2 and V is TRBV27; tentatively, D is TRBD1 (5 bases). Trimming took off 7 bases at V and 3 bases at J, with 9 bases between the two ends. The germline V gene has CDR1 MNHEY and CDR2 SMNVEV (reference sequence). The CDR3 consists of 12 residues. The CDR3 region is CASKDTYYGYTF. CDR3 coding DNA: TGTGCCAGCAAGGACACTTACTATGGCTACACCTTC.

This rearrangement joins TRBV19 to TRBJ1-5, with 12 nucleotides matching TRBD1. The CDR3 covers 17 residues. The V segment lost 8 bases and the J segment 2 bases; nucleotides outside the gene matches: 10. Germline V gene lookup returns CDR1 LNHDA and CDR2 SQIVND (reference sequence). The CDR3 DNA is TGTGCCAGTTCTACCGGGACAGGGGGCTTGGGCAATCAGCCCCAGCATTTT. Translation gives CASSTGTGGLGNQPQHF.

The chain has TRBV28 and TRBJ2-1; 12 bases are a match to TRBD1. V dropped 6 bases and J dropped 1; count of bases not matched to a gene: 7. Germline lookup yields CDR1 MDHEN and CDR2 SYDVKM. The CDR3 sequence is 17 residues long. The chain's CDR3 is CASSTGTGGKSYNEQFF. For the CDR3, the DNA is TGTGCCAGCAGCACAGGGACAGGGGGCAAATCCTACAATGAGCAGTTCTTC.

This sequence joins TRBV18 and TRBJ1-2; tentatively, D is TRBD1 (6 bases). Germline V CDR1 and CDR2: KGHSH, LQKENI. The CDR3 extends over 13 amino acids. V was clipped by 2 bases and J by 4 bases, with 8 bases between them. The CDR3 is CASSPEGGYGYTF. The CDR3 DNA is TGTGCCAGCTCACCAGAAGGGGGCTATGGCTACACCTTC.

The rearrangement uses TRBV11-3 and TRBJ2-7; TRBD2 might be the D (6 bases). The CDR3 is 14 residues long. V shed 7 bases and J shed 4 bases, with 17 bases lying between them. CDR1 and CDR2 (germline): SGHNT, YENEEA. CDR3 residues: CASISWGGTYEQYV. The CDR3 DNA sequence: TGTGCCAGCATCTCCTGGGGTGGGACTTACGAGCAGTACGTC.

The V and J genes are TRBV19 and TRBJ1-2; D is ambiguous. Trimming pared 5 bases from V and 8 bases from J, leaving 15 bases between. The germline CDR1 and CDR2 sequences are LNHDA and SQIVND (reference sequence). This CDR3 region has 13 residues. CDR3 protein: CASSPRSNWGYTF. DNA of the CDR3: TGTGCCAGTAGTCCCCGGAGTAACTGGGGCTACACCTTC.

In this sample, this clone turned up a few times. V gene TRBV28 combines with J gene TRBJ1-2, with 8 bases identical to TRBD1. V lost 7 bases, J lost 4 bases, and 5 bases stayed unmatched. The CDR3 consists of 13 residues. In germline, CDR1 is MDHEN, CDR2 SYDVKM. The CDR3 DNA reads TGTGCCAGCAAAACAGGGGGAGCCTATGGCTACACCTTC. Its protein is CASKTGGAYGYTF.

This chain links TRBV27 with TRBJ2-1; 9 nucleotides align to TRBD2. The J segment lost 7 bases and the V segment lost 3 bases, leaving 4 bases of the junction unmatched. The CDR3 sequence is 14 residues long. The germline gives CDR1 MNHEY, CDR2 SMNVEV (reference sequence). CDR3 in DNA: TGTGCCAGCAGTTTTAGCGGGAGTAGTAATGAGCAGTTCTTC. Its translation: CASSFSGSSNEQFF.

The genes are TRBV10-3 and TRBJ2-2; no definite D call. This CDR3 has 13 residues. Trimming removed 2 bases at V and 1 base at J, with 2 bases between. Germline CDR1 reads ENHRY; CDR2 reads SYGVKD. In nucleotides, the CDR3 is TGTGCCATCAGTGAGGGGAACACCGGGGAGCTGTTTTTT. Its protein is CAISEGNTGELFF.

This chain connects TRBV20-1 to TRBJ1-3; D perhaps matches TRBD1 (6 bases). Deletions cut 3 bases from V and 5 bases from J, with 14 bases between. CDR1 and CDR2 (germline): DFQATT, SNEGSKA (reference sequence). CDR3 length: 14 amino acids. In nucleotides, the CDR3 is TGCAGTGCTAGTTCGGCCAGGGGTCGAAACACCATATATTTT. Its translation: CSASSARGRNTIYF.

The V call is TRBV27, the J call TRBJ1-5; D possibly corresponds to TRBD1 (5 bases). Deletions cut 2 bases from V and 6 bases from J, with 11 bases between. This CDR3 comprises 14 residues. The germline V gene has CDR1 MNHEY and CDR2 SMNVEV (reference sequence). In nucleotides, the CDR3 is TGTGCCAGCAGTTTACAGGGTAACGGTCAGCCCCAGCATTTT. It encodes CASSLQGNGQPQHF.

This rearrangement joins TRBV5-1 to TRBJ1-1, with unresolved D. V was trimmed by 2 bases and J by 4 bases, leaving 12 bases between them. There are 14 residues in the CDR3. CDR1 and CDR2 (germline): SGHRS, YFSETQ. For the CDR3, the DNA is TGCGCCAGCAGCTTTTCGGGCGTCGGCACTGAAGCTTTCTTT. Protein sequence: CASSFSGVGTEAFF.

J is TRBJ2-5 and V is TRBV5-1; D is undetermined. V lost 0 bases to trimming and J lost 5 bases, with 11 bases between them. CDR3 length equals 14 residues. CDR1 SGHRS and CDR2 YFSETQ come from the germline V gene. The CDR3 here is CASSLGTVRETQYF. CDR3 DNA sequence: TGCGCCAGCAGCTTGGGAACGGTCCGGGAGACCCAGTACTTC. The full variable domain, with the rest looked up from reference TRBV5-1 and TRBJ2-5, is KAGVTQTPRYLIKTRGQQVTLSCSPISGHRSVSWYQQTPGQGLQFLFEYFSETQRNKGNFPGRFSGRQFSNSRSEMNVSTLELGDSALYLCASSLGTVRETQYFGPGTRLLVL.

The chain recombines TRBV18 with TRBJ1-4; possibly TRBD1 for D (5 bases). CDR3 length equals 14 residues. In germline, CDR1 is KGHSH, CDR2 LQKENI. V lost 5 bases and J 8 bases, leaving 15 bases between the germline ends. CDR3 protein: CASSSTTGEEKLFF. The CDR3 DNA reads as TGTGCCAGCTCATCGACTACAGGAGAGGAAAAACTGTTTTTT.

The V gene is TRBV15, the J gene TRBJ1-5, with a tentative D call TRBD1 (5 bases). Germline assignment: CDR1 LNHNV and CDR2 YYDKDF (reference sequence). The CDR3 is 14 residues long. The V and J ends lost 5 bases and 1 base respectively, with 9 bases between them. CDR3 region: CATSGGVSNQPQHF. The CDR3, as DNA: TGTGCCACCAGCGGAGGGGTGAGCAATCAGCCCCAGCATTTT.

The count of this clone is one. The genes are TRBV27 and TRBJ1-2, with unresolved D. This CDR3 region has 16 residues. V lost 5 bases and J 0 bases, leaving 16 bases between the germline ends. Per the germline V gene, CDR1 is MNHEY and CDR2 is SMNVEV (reference sequence). The CDR3 nucleotides read TGTGCCAGCAGTACGATACGAACAGAACCTAACTATGGCTACACCTTC. Amino acid sequence: CASSTIRTEPNYGYTF.

This clone showed up just a few times. The rearrangement links TRBV5-3 to TRBJ2-7; D may be TRBD2 (5 bases). TRBV5-3 is filed as an ORF, its function uncertain. V lost 3 bases and J lost 5, with 9 bases in between. The CDR3 runs 12 residues. The CDR3 protein is CARSSRVHEQYF. The CDR3 DNA is TGTGCCAGAAGCTCGAGGGTTCACGAGCAGTACTTC.

Only one count was recorded for this clone. The genes are TRBV10-3 and TRBJ2-1; TRBD2 is a possible D gene (5 bases). Germline assignment: CDR1 ENHRY and CDR2 SYGVKD. CDR3 length: 13 amino acids. V gave up 5 bases and J gave up 3 bases, with 8 bases separating them. The DNA for the CDR3 is TGTGCCATCAGTCTCCGGGACTACAATGAGCAGTTCTTC. Encoded protein: CAISLRDYNEQFF.